Given below is one T cell receptor (beta chain) in context. This entry belongs to a study of blood T cell repertoires in COVID-19. The overall study: Sources were T cells, B-cell-depleted T cells, or PBMCs; the material itself was cDNA or gDNA.

In the authors' methods: Amplification from reference gene primers served as the basis for estimated nucleated cell counts. Clones were read by immunoSEQ multiplex PCR, and TCRdb kept only the in-frame ones, dropping some. That table furnishes V, J and clone size, whereas the DNA furnished D and trimming. The sample yields about 270,000 clones, about four fifths seen once. This CDR3 contains 15 residues. The germline V and J ends were trimmed by 7 bases and 7 bases, with 17 bases remaining between them. Germline V gene lookup returns CDR1 MNHNY and CDR2 SVGAGI (reference sequence). This TCR came from a woman aged 18 to 35 with acute or convalescent COVID-19. V gene TRBV6-6 combines with J gene TRBJ1-6, with D perhaps TRBD1 (5 bases). Source material: peripheral blood. The CDR3 spells CASTERGGHNSPLHF. Here the CDR3 DNA reads TGTGCCAGCACCGAACGGGGGGGTCACAATTCACCCCTCCACTTT.